This T cell receptor beta chain was recovered during a study of neoadjuvant nivolumab and ipilimumab in lung cancer (dated by TCRdb to 2020 to 2021). Regarding the research as a whole: Nivolumab was administered intravenously at 3 mg/kg on days 1, 15 and 29, and in the combination arm ipilimumab 1 mg/kg was added on day 1 only. Matched pretherapy and resected tumor pairs were analyzed for seven patients, of whom four received nivolumab and three received nivolumab plus ipilimumab. TCR repertoires in pretherapy (baseline) peripheral blood were compared with TCR repertoires in tumors resected at surgery after neoadjuvant immune checkpoint blockade. For each study arm, the primary endpoint of the trial was the rate of major pathologic response (MPR) in the intention-to-treat population. In the trial, under 45 patients with operable NSCLC were treated, of whom some 23 were randomized to nivolumab monotherapy and about 21 to nivolumab plus ipilimumab.

From the cysteine through the phenylalanine, the CDR3 covers 11 amino acids. Only the CDR3 DNA stays, 33 bases, in frame from base 1. V gives up 10 bases and J gives up 7 bases, and the segment between their germline ends measures 13 bases. From a lookup of the germline V gene, CDR1 and CDR2 are SGHAT and FQNNGV. The time point label corresponds to: at surgical resection after neoadjuvant nivolumab +/- ipilimumab. The samples were taken from NEOSTAR, a phase 2 randomized trial in operable NSCLC that tested neoadjuvant nivolumab or nivolumab plus ipilimumab, followed by surgery. Overall results and qualifications from the work: Richness in tumors resected after neoadjuvant therapy showed a positive correlation with pretherapy blood TCR richness (Spearman R of about 0.82). There was no significant correlation between TCR clonality and pathologic tumor regression, and just a single major-pathologic-response sample was available for the clonality-regression analysis. A small number of samples was subjected to TCR sequencing. From pretherapy to surgery, tumor T-cell richness and clonality went up in three of three dual-therapy tumors, versus only two of four nivolumab-treated tumors. Compared with tumor-adjacent uninvolved lung, resected tumors had greater TCR richness and clonality, and increases showed up in more of the dual-therapy-treated tumors.

Library prep was done by the immunoSEQ multiplex PCR assay. The authors processed their data as follows. Repertoires were summarized in terms of richness and clonality, and significantly expanded and contracted clones between pre- and post-therapy samples were identified. TCRdb obtained this table from immuneACCESS and retained in-frame rearrangements with V and J assigned. These tables miss some clones; where compared with another copy, unresolved V genes account for less than half of the shortfall, and the remainder is unexplained. V, J and clone size were drawn from that table, and D and trimming were deduced from the DNA. In this sample the table shows about 25,000 clones, 75% to 85% of which occur a single time. The top ten clonotypes cover 8.6% of the sample. Turning to this clone: There is no known antigen for this receptor. Base qualities are not recorded, but no much larger clone differs from it by a single base.

The clonotype comes from an adult with non-small cell lung cancer. Sequencing used tumor tissue, obtained after neoadjuvant nivolumab, alone or with ipilimumab, at or shortly before surgery. Rearrangement joined TRBV11-2 to TRBJ1-1; D gene: possibly TRBD1, on 6 matching bases. The DNA reads as follows: TGTGCCACCTGGACAGATGGTGAAGCTTTCTTT. Translated, this is CATWTDGEAFF.